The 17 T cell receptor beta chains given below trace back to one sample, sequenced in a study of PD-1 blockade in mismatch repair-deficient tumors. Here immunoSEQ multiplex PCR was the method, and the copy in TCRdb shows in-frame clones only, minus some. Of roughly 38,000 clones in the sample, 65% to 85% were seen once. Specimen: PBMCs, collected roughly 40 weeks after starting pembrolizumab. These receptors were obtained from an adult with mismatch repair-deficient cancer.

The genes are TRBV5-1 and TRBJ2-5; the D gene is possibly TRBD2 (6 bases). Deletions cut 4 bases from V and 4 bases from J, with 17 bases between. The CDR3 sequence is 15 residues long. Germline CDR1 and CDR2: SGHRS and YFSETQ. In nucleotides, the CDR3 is TGCGCCAGCAGCCTTGGGACTTTGGGGGGAGAGACCCAGTACTTC. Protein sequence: CASSLGTLGGETQYF.

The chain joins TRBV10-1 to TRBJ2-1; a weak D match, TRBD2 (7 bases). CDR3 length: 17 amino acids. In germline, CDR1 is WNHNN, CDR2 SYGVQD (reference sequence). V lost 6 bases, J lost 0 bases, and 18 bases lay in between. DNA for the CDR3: TGCGCCAGCAGCCCCGGGGGGAGGGGGAGCTCCTACAATGAGCAGTTCTTC. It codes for CASSPGGRGSSYNEQFF.

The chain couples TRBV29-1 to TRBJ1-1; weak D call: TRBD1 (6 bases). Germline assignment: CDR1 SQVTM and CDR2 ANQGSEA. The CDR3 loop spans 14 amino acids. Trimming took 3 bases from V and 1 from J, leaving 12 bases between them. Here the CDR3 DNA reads TGCAGCGTTGATTTACAGGGTGCGAACACTGAAGCTTTCTTT. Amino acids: CSVDLQGANTEAFF.

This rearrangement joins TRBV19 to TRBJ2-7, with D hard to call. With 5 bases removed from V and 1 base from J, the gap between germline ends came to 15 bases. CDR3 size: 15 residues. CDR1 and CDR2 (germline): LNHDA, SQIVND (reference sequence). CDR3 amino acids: CASSRVAVGSYEQYF. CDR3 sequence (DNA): TGTGCCAGTAGTCGGGTAGCAGTCGGGTCCTACGAGCAGTACTTC.

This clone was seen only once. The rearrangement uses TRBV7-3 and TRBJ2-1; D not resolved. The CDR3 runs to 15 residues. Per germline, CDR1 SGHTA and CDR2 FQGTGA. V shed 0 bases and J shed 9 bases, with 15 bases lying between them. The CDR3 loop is CASSLTPLSEFEQFF. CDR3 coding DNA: TGTGCCAGCAGCTTAACGCCCCTTTCCGAGTTTGAGCAGTTCTTC.

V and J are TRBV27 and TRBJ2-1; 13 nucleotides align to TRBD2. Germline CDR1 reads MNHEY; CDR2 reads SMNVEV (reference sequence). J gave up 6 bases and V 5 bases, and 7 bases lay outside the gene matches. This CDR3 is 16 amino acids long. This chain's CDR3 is CASSLLLAGGGNEQFF. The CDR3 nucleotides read TGTGCCAGCAGTCTCTTACTAGCGGGAGGGGGCAATGAGCAGTTCTTC.

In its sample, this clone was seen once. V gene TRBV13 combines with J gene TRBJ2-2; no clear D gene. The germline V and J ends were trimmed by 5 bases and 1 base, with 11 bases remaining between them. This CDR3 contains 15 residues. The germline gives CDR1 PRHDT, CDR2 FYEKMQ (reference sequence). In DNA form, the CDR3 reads TGTGCCAGCAGCGCCCCACTACAGAACACCGGGGAGCTGTTTTTT. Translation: CASSAPLQNTGELFF.

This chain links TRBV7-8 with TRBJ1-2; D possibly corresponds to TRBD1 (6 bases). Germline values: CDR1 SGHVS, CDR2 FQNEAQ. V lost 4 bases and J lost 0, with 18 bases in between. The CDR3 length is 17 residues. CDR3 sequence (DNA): TGTGCCAGCAGCTCCCGGTTGACAGGACCTTCTAACTATGGCTACACCTTC. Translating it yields CASSSRLTGPSNYGYTF.

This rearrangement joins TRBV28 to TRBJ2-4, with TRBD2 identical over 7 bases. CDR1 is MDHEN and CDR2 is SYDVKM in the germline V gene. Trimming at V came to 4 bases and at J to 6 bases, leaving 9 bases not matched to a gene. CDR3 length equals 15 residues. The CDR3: CASSSGLDLINIQYF. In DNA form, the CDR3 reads TGTGCCAGCAGTTCCGGACTAGATCTTATAAACATTCAGTACTTC.

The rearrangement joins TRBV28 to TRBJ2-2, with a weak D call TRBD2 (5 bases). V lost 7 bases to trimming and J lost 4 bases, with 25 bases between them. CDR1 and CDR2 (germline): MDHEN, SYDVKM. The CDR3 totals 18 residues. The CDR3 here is CASKLVTGFLGVTGELFF. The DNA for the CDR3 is TGTGCCAGCAAACTCGTCACCGGGTTCCTCGGGGTCACCGGGGAGCTGTTTTTT.

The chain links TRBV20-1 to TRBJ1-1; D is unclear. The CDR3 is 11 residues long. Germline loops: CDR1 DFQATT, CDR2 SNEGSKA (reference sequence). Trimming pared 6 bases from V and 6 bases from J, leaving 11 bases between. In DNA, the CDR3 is TGCAGTGCCCCGGTGAATGCTGAAGCTTTCTTT. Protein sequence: CSAPVNAEAFF.

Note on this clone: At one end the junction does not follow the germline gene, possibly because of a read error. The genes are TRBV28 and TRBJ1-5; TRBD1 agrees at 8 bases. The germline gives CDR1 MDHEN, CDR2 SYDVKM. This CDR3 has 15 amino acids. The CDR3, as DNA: TGTGCCAGCAGTCTCACGGGACAGGCGGGGAAGCCTCAGCATTTT. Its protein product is CASSLTGQAGKPQHF.

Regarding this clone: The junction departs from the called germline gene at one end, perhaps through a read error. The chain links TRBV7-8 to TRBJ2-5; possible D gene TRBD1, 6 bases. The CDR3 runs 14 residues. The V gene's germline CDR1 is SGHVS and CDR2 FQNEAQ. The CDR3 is CASSSTGTQGTQYF. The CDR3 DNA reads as TGTGCCAGCAGCTCCACAGGGACCCAAGGGACCCAGTACTTC. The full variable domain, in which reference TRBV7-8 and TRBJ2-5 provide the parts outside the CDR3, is GAGVSQSPRYKVAKRGQDVALRCDPISGHVSLFWYQQALGQGPEFLTYFQNEAQLDKSGLPSDRFFAERPEGSVSTLKIQRTQQEDSAVYLCASSSTGTQGTQYFGPGTRLLVL.

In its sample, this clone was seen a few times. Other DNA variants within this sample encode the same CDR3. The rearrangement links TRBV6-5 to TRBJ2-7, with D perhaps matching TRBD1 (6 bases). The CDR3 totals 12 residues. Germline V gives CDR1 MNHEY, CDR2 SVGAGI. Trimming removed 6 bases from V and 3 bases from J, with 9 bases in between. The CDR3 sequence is CASRGRGYEQYF. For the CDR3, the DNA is TGTGCCAGCAGGGGCAGGGGCTACGAGCAGTACTTC.

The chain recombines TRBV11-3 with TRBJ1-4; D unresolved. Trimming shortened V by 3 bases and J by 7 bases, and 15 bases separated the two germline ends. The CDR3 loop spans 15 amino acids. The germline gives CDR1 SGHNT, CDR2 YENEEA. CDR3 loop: CASSFDEGFGEKLFF. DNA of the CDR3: TGTGCCAGCAGCTTCGACGAGGGATTTGGTGAAAAACTGTTTTTT. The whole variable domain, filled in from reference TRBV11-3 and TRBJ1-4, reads EAGVVQSPRYKIIEKKQPVAFWCNPISGHNTLYWYLQNLGQGPELLIRYENEEAVDDSQLPKDRFSAERLKGVDSTLKIQPAELGDSAVYLCASSFDEGFGEKLFFGSGTQLSVL.

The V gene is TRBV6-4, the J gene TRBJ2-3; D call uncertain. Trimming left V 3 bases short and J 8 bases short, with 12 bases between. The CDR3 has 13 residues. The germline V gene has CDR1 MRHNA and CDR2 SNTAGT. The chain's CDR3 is CASSDTLAGTQYF. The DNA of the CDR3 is TGTGCCAGCAGTGATACCCTGGCAGGTACGCAGTATTTT.

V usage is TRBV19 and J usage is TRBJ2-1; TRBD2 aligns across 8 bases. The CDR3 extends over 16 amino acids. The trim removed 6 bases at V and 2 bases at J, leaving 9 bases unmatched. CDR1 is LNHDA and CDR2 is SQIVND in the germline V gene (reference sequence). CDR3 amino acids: CASRGGSGETYNEQFF. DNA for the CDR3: TGTGCCAGTAGGGGGGGTAGCGGGGAAACCTACAATGAGCAGTTCTTC.